Shown below are 26 T cell receptor beta chains from a single sample sequenced in a study of cytomegalovirus exposure and HLA in healthy donors. PCR primers comprised 60 Vbeta and 13 Jbeta primers. Assay: immunoSEQ multiplex PCR; the TCRdb copy retains only in-frame clones and omits some. The table lists roughly 100,000 clones, more than 70% of them singletons. Input material: PBMCs. The receptors originated from a man aged 25 to 40 in good health and CMV-seronegative.

The chain links TRBV9 to TRBJ2-3; TRBD2 matches at 8 bases. Looked up from germline, CDR1 is SGDLS and CDR2 is YYNGEE. This CDR3 has 15 amino acids. Trimming took 6 bases from V and 5 from J; bases not matched to a gene: 11. The CDR3: CASTITATSEDTQYF. The CDR3 DNA follows: TGTGCCAGCACAATCACCGCGACTAGCGAAGATACGCAGTATTTT.

This chain links TRBV4-1 with TRBJ2-5; 9 bases line up with TRBD1. Germline V gene data show CDR1 as MGHRA and CDR2 as YSYEKL. The junction had 14 bases not matched to a gene; V was cut back by 4 bases and J by 5 bases. CDR3 length equals 17 residues. CDR3 coding DNA: TGCGCCAGCAGCCGGGTGGGTAACAGGGGGCAGGGTGAGACCCAGTACTTC. Translating gives CASSRVGNRGQGETQYF.

In this sample, this clone turned up a few times. J is TRBJ1-1 and V is TRBV27, with D possibly matching TRBD1 (5 bases). This CDR3 contains 14 residues. The germline gives CDR1 MNHEY, CDR2 SMNVEV (reference sequence). Trimming cost V 2 bases and J 0 bases, with 7 bases left between them. CDR3 loop: CASSLRGMNTEAFF. In DNA, the CDR3 is TGTGCCAGCAGTTTAAGGGGAATGAACACTGAAGCTTTCTTT.

V is TRBV7-2 and J is TRBJ2-7, with D perhaps matching TRBD1 (5 bases). CDR1 and CDR2 from the germline V gene are SGHTA and FQGNSA. Trimming took 5 bases from V and 2 from J, leaving 10 bases between them. The CDR3 covers 13 residues. CDR3 bases: TGTGCCAGCAGCCGACTGACAGCCTACGAGCAGTACTTC. Amino acids: CASSRLTAYEQYF.

The sample holds one count of this clone. V and J are TRBV9 and TRBJ2-3; TRBD2 aligns across 8 bases. Losses at the gene ends were 4 bases for V and 0 bases for J; bases not matched to a gene: 4. In germline, CDR1 is SGDLS, CDR2 YYNGEE. The length of the CDR3 is 15 residues. CDR3 nucleotide sequence: TGTGCCAGCAGCAGTAGCGGGGCTAGCACAGATACGCAGTATTTT. Translating it yields CASSSSGASTDTQYF.

CDR3 bases: TGTGCCAGCAGCGTAGCTGGCAGGCCCTCCTACAATGAGCAGTTCTTC. Residues: CASSVAGRPSYNEQFF. The genes are TRBV9 and TRBJ2-1; no reliable D call. The CDR3 consists of 16 residues. Germline-derived CDR1 and CDR2 are SGDLS and YYNGEE. Deletions cut 0 bases from V and 0 bases from J, with 10 bases between.

The rearrangement uses TRBV2 and TRBJ2-7; D uncertain. The CDR3 has 13 amino acids. The V and J ends lost 3 bases and 9 bases respectively, with 15 bases between them. Germline V CDR1 and CDR2: SNHLY, FYNNEI. Here the CDR3 reads CASSDQSSVGQYF. In nucleotides, the CDR3 is TGTGCCAGCAGTGATCAATCAAGCGTAGGGCAGTACTTC.

This clone was recorded only once. The chain joins TRBV9 to TRBJ2-2; 15 nucleotides line up with TRBD2. Trimming cost V 3 bases and J 5 bases; bases outside gene matches: 5. Germline-derived CDR1 and CDR2 are SGDLS and YYNGEE. The length of the CDR3 is 17 residues. This CDR3 is CASSGQGTSGRTGELFF. CDR3 sequence (DNA): TGTGCCAGCAGCGGACAAGGGACTAGCGGGAGGACCGGGGAGCTGTTTTTT.

The V gene is TRBV5-1, the J gene TRBJ2-3, with 7 bases lining up with TRBD1. Germline-derived CDR1 and CDR2 are SGHRS and YFSETQ. V dropped 4 bases and J dropped 4; count of bases not matched to a gene: 6. The CDR3 length is 14 residues. In DNA form, the CDR3 reads TGCGCCAGCAGCAGACGACAGGGCGCAGATACGCAGTATTTT. This codes for CASSRRQGADTQYF.

The chain joins TRBV6-6 to TRBJ2-2; tentatively, D is TRBD1 (6 bases). The CDR3 runs to 15 residues. Germline V CDR1 and CDR2: MNHNY, SVGAGI (reference sequence). The V end lost 4 bases, the J end lost 1 base, and 10 bases lay between the germline ends. CDR3: CASSLQGGNTGELFF. The CDR3 DNA sequence: TGTGCCAGCAGTTTACAGGGTGGGAACACCGGGGAGCTGTTTTTT.

This clone showed up just once. The chain combines TRBV5-4 with TRBJ1-2; TRBD1 is a possible D gene (6 bases). The germline V gene has CDR1 SGHNT and CDR2 YYREEE (reference sequence). The CDR3 is 16 residues long. V dropped 3 bases and J dropped 5 bases, with 20 bases sitting between them. DNA of the CDR3: TGTGCCAGCAGCTCACTGTGGACAGCGGTGAATTATGGCTACACCTTC. Protein sequence: CASSSLWTAVNYGYTF. Full variable domain (outside the CDR3, taken from reference TRBV5-4 and TRBJ1-2): ETGVTQSPTHLIKTRGQQVTLRCSSQSGHNTVSWYQQALGQGPQFIFQYYREEENGRGNFPPRFSGLQFPNYSSELNVNALELDDSALYLCASSSLWTAVNYGYTFGSGTRLTVV.

Comment on this clone: The junction shows a germline mismatch at one end, possibly a read error. The chain uses TRBV28 and TRBJ1-2; D unclear. From germline, CDR1 is MDHEN and CDR2 SYDVKM. The CDR3 has 10 residues. For the CDR3, the DNA is TGTGCCAGCAGTTTATACGGGTTCCACTTC. Residues: CASSLYGFHF.

V gene TRBV27 combines with J gene TRBJ1-1, with D unclear. Between the trimmed V and J ends, which lost 7 bases and 5 bases, there was a span of 20 bases. This CDR3 region has 15 residues. Germline V gives CDR1 MNHEY, CDR2 SMNVEV (reference sequence). Here the CDR3 reads CASTNFVGDRTEAFF. The CDR3 DNA reads TGTGCCAGCACCAACTTCGTGGGAGATCGAACTGAAGCTTTCTTT.

The chain carries TRBV15 and TRBJ1-4, with D maybe TRBD1 (5 bases). Germline CDR1 LNHNV, CDR2 YYDKDF (reference sequence). The CDR3 extends over 14 amino acids. The V end lost 1 base, the J end lost 6 bases, and 9 bases lay between the germline ends. CDR3 nucleotides: TGTGCCACCAGCAGAGTTCCGGGGGATGAAAAACTGTTTTTT. Encoded protein: CATSRVPGDEKLFF.

The rearrangement uses TRBV27 and TRBJ2-7; D remains ambiguous. The CDR3 is 12 amino acids. Trimming took off 9 bases at V and 6 bases at J, with 15 bases between the two ends. Germline values: CDR1 MNHEY, CDR2 SMNVEV (reference sequence). CDR3 loop: CARAPRGTEQYF. CDR3 DNA: TGTGCCAGGGCACCCAGAGGCACCGAGCAGTACTTC.

The rearrangement joins TRBV10-3 to TRBJ2-1; TRBD2 agrees at 10 bases. The germline gives CDR1 ENHRY, CDR2 SYGVKD. Losses at the gene ends were 3 bases for V and 7 bases for J; bases not matched to a gene: 6. The CDR3 extends over 15 amino acids. The CDR3 DNA follows: TGTGCCATCAGTGAAACTAGCGGGATAGGGAATGAGCAGTTCTTC. This sequence encodes CAISETSGIGNEQFF.

This chain connects TRBV25-1 to TRBJ1-2, with D perhaps TRBD1 (6 bases). Trimming removed 0 bases at V and 5 bases at J, with 7 bases between. The V gene's germline CDR1 is MGHDK and CDR2 SYGVNS. This CDR3 is built from 13 residues. CDR3 in amino acids: CASSEYGQYGYTF. For the CDR3, the DNA is TGTGCCAGCAGTGAATATGGACAGTATGGCTACACCTTC.

Of note for this clone: Relative to the germline gene, one junction end is altered; a read error may explain this. The genes are TRBV11-2 and TRBJ2-7; unclear D gene. The CDR3 extends over 16 amino acids. Germline CDR1 and CDR2: SGHAT and FQNNGV. CDR3 bases: TGTGCCAGCAGATTAGAGGCATGGGCCGCTACCTACGAGCAGTACTTC. This codes for CASRLEAWAATYEQYF.

This clone has a single count. The chain employs TRBV27 and TRBJ2-3, with D possibly being TRBD2 (5 bases). The CDR3 contains 13 residues. From germline, CDR1 is MNHEY and CDR2 SMNVEV (reference sequence). The V end lost 8 bases, the J end lost 7 bases, and 16 bases lay between the germline ends. DNA for the CDR3: TGTGCCAGCTCGGCAGGAGGAGTTTATACGCAGTATTTT. It specifies CASSAGGVYTQYF.

This chain connects TRBV7-9 to TRBJ2-3; 8 bases match TRBD2. With 5 bases clipped from V and 2 bases from J, the junction kept 9 bases outside the gene matches. The CDR3 has 16 amino acids. Germline V lookup: CDR1 SEHNR, CDR2 FQNEAQ (reference sequence). This CDR3 is CASSPAGASYTDTQYF. The CDR3 DNA reads as TGTGCCAGCAGCCCAGCGGGGGCGTCTTACACAGATACGCAGTATTTT.

The chain joins TRBV27 to TRBJ1-1; possibly TRBD1 for D (5 bases). Germline CDR1 and CDR2: MNHEY and SMNVEV (reference sequence). CDR3 length equals 18 residues. V gave up 3 bases and J gave up 0 bases, with 20 bases separating them. The CDR3, as DNA: TGTGCCAGCAGTTTCACGAACGAGGGGCGGGGAATGAACACTGAAGCTTTCTTT. As protein: CASSFTNEGRGMNTEAFF.

J is TRBJ2-1 and V is TRBV9; TRBD2 aligns across 9 bases. CDR1 is SGDLS and CDR2 is YYNGEE in the germline V gene. This CDR3 is 15 amino acids long. Trimming removed 0 bases from V and 4 bases from J; junction bases left unmatched: 2. The CDR3 spells CASSVGSGGYNEQFF. CDR3 nucleotides: TGTGCCAGCAGCGTAGGTAGCGGGGGATACAATGAGCAGTTCTTC.

This sequence joins TRBV27 and TRBJ1-4, with 7 bases aligning to TRBD1. This CDR3 is built from 14 residues. The V gene end was trimmed by 2 bases and the J gene end by 7 bases; junction bases not matched to a gene: 4. The V gene's germline CDR1 is MNHEY and CDR2 SMNVEV (reference sequence). The DNA of the CDR3 is TGTGCCAGCAGTTTAGGGGACAGAGGTGAAAAACTGTTTTTT. It encodes CASSLGDRGEKLFF.

The rearrangement links TRBV7-2 to TRBJ2-7, with a weak D call TRBD1 (5 bases). Between the trimmed V and J ends, which lost 3 bases and 3 bases, there was a span of 15 bases. The V gene's germline CDR1 is SGHTA and CDR2 FQGNSA. This CDR3 comprises 15 residues. The CDR3 here is CASSFPPQGGYEQYF. DNA of the CDR3: TGTGCCAGCAGCTTTCCCCCCCAGGGTGGCTACGAGCAGTACTTC.

V usage is TRBV30 and J usage is TRBJ1-5; D is unclear. Germline-derived CDR1 and CDR2 are GTSNPN and SVGIG (reference sequence). With 0 bases removed from V and 1 base from J, the gap between germline ends came to 7 bases. This CDR3 spans 14 amino acids. CDR3 DNA sequence: TGTGCCTGGAGTGTTACAGCAAGCAATCAGCCCCAGCATTTT. This gives the protein CAWSVTASNQPQHF.

This sequence joins TRBV6-5 and TRBJ2-7; possible D gene TRBD1, 6 bases. V lost 4 bases, J lost 2 bases, and 9 bases lay in between. Germline-derived CDR1 and CDR2 are MNHEY and SVGAGI. There are 13 residues in the CDR3. Here the CDR3 DNA reads TGTGCCAGCAGTTTTGGGGGCCCCTACGAGCAGTACTTC. Encoded protein: CASSFGGPYEQYF.